A single sample gave rise to the 15 T cell receptor beta chains below, sequenced in a study of CD8 T cells in Susac syndrome. With random hexamers, 0.5 to 1 ug RNA was reverse transcribed. TCRdb redid the calling of the immunoSEQ multiplex PCR reads with MiXCR, one entry per CDR3 protein. The table records about 90,000 distinct CDR3 sequences, roughly 93% of them present only once. Sequencing was done on a sample of CD8+ T cells from PBMCs. These receptors originate from a human donor in good health.

The V and J genes are TRBV19 and TRBJ2-5, with 9 bases aligning to TRBD1. This CDR3 contains 15 residues. Germline assignment: CDR1 LNHDA and CDR2 SQIVND (reference sequence). J gave up 5 bases and V 5 bases, and 9 bases lay outside the gene matches. CDR3 loop: CASSAGTGSFETQYF. The CDR3 DNA is TGTGCCAGTAGTGCCGGGACAGGGAGTTTCGAGACCCAGTACTTC.

This sequence joins TRBV3-1 and TRBJ2-5, with 10 bases that match TRBD1. Losses at the gene ends were 4 bases for V and 0 bases for J; bases not matched to a gene: 11. Per the germline V gene, CDR1 is LGHDT and CDR2 is YNNKEL (reference sequence). There are 18 residues in the CDR3. CDR3 amino acids: CASSPNRPGQGDQETQYF. As DNA, the CDR3 is TGTGCCAGCAGCCCTAATCGACCCGGACAGGGGGACCAAGAGACCCAGTACTTC.

The V gene is TRBV6-6, the J gene TRBJ1-1; tentative D call: TRBD1 (5 bases). Per the germline V gene, CDR1 is MNHNY and CDR2 is SVGAGI (reference sequence). V gave up 6 bases and J gave up 8 bases, with 13 bases separating them. CDR3 length: 12 residues. This CDR3 reads CASRDGTFEAFF. CDR3 bases: TGTGCCAGCAGGGACGGGACGTTCGAAGCTTTCTTT.

This clonotype occurred once. The CDR3 DNA reads TGTGCCAGTAGTATAGGAACTGGAGTTGGGTACAATGAGCAGTTCTTC. This gives the protein CASSIGTGVGYNEQFF. This chain links TRBV19 with TRBJ2-1; D is ambiguous. V lost 1 base and J lost 4, with 14 bases in between. Germline CDR1 and CDR2: LNHDA and SQIVND (reference sequence). The CDR3 is 16 amino acids.

This clonotype appeared once. The chain carries TRBV10-3 and TRBJ2-1; possibly TRBD2 for D (6 bases). The CDR3 length is 17 residues. Trimming took off 5 bases at V and 0 bases at J, with 17 bases between the two ends. Germline CDR1 is ENHRY and CDR2 is SYGVKD. DNA of the CDR3: TGTGCCATCAGTCCCAAGGGTCGGGAGAGCTCCTACAATGAGCAGTTCTTC. Residues: CAISPKGRESSYNEQFF.

The chain recombines TRBV4-1 with TRBJ2-7, with D hard to call. The ends were cut back, 4 bases at V and 1 base at J, with 17 bases in the middle. There are 16 residues in the CDR3. Germline lookup yields CDR1 MGHRA and CDR2 YSYEKL. The CDR3, as DNA: TGCGCCAGCAGCCTCGCCGGGCCCTCCCCATCCTACGAGCAGTACTTC. The encoded protein is CASSLAGPSPSYEQYF.

The DNA for the CDR3 is TGTGCCAGCAGCCAAGTTAACAGACTCCTGACAAATGAGCAGTTCTTC. This sequence encodes CASSQVNRLLTNEQFF. The chain couples TRBV3-1 to TRBJ2-1; D unclear. Germline CDR1 LGHDT, CDR2 YNNKEL (reference sequence). V was shortened by 1 base and J by 7 bases, with 17 bases between the two germline ends. CDR3 length: 16 amino acids.

This chain uses TRBV6-5 with TRBJ1-5; D is uncertain. V was trimmed by 0 bases and J by 5 bases, leaving 8 bases between them. The germline V gene encodes CDR1 MNHEY and CDR2 SVGAGI. The CDR3 contains 14 residues. The CDR3 here is CASSYSEGDQPQHF. CDR3 nucleotides: TGTGCCAGCAGTTACTCGGAGGGCGATCAGCCCCAGCATTTT.

V gene TRBV2 combines with J gene TRBJ1-1, with 8 bases matching TRBD1. With 9 bases clipped from V and 5 bases from J, the junction kept 8 bases outside the gene matches. The CDR3 is 13 amino acids. Germline CDR1 and CDR2: SNHLY and FYNNEI. CDR3 sequence reads: CASIWTGRTEAFF. CDR3 coding DNA: TGTGCCAGTATCTGGACAGGGAGGACTGAAGCTTTCTTT.

This sequence joins TRBV10-3 and TRBJ1-5, with TRBD1 identical over 8 bases. Germline assignment: CDR1 ENHRY and CDR2 SYGVKD. This CDR3 has 14 residues. The V gene end was trimmed by 6 bases and the J gene end by 5 bases; junction bases not matched to a gene: 6. For the CDR3, the DNA is TGTGCCATCAGCCCCACAGGGGGATATCAGCCCCAGCATTTT. This gives the protein CAISPTGGYQPQHF.

This rearrangement joins TRBV4-1 to TRBJ2-1; 12 bases line up with TRBD2. There are 16 residues in the CDR3. Losses at the gene ends were 4 bases for V and 8 bases for J; bases not matched to a gene: 9. Germline CDR1 MGHRA, CDR2 YSYEKL. This CDR3 reads CASSRTGTSGRDEQFF. CDR3 nucleotide sequence: TGCGCCAGCAGCCGGACAGGGACTAGCGGGCGGGATGAGCAGTTCTTC.

V is TRBV2 and J is TRBJ2-7; D not certain. The germline gives CDR1 SNHLY, CDR2 FYNNEI. Trimming stripped 1 base from V and 3 bases from J, with 10 bases between. The CDR3 runs 14 residues. CDR3 in amino acids: CASSEEGGFYEQYF. The CDR3 bases are TGTGCCAGCAGTGAAGAGGGCGGCTTCTACGAGCAGTACTTC. Drawing the rest from reference TRBV2 and TRBJ2-7, the complete variable domain is EPEVTQTPSHQVTQMGQEVILRCVPISNHLYFYWYRQILGQKVEFLVSFYNNEISEKSEIFDDQFSVERPDGSNFTLKIRSTKLEDSAMYFCASSEEGGFYEQYFGPGTRLTVT.

The J gene is TRBJ1-1, the V gene TRBV6-4; D not resolved. The germline gives CDR1 MRHNA, CDR2 SNTAGT. V gave up 2 bases and J gave up 2 bases, with 9 bases separating them. The CDR3 is 14 residues long. In nucleotides, the CDR3 is TGTGCCAGCAGTGACGGCGGCTCAAACACTGAAGCTTTCTTT. Protein sequence: CASSDGGSNTEAFF.

This chain connects TRBV7-3 to TRBJ2-3; D gene uncertain. The V and J ends lost 5 bases and 4 bases respectively, with 10 bases between them. The germline V gene encodes CDR1 SGHTA and CDR2 FQGTGA. The CDR3 covers 13 residues. DNA for the CDR3: TGTGCCAGCAGCGGGGATTGGGCAGATACGCAGTATTTT. It yields the protein CASSGDWADTQYF.

The V and J genes are TRBV10-3 and TRBJ2-5, with TRBD2 matching 13 bases. The CDR3 is made up of 16 amino acids. V lost 5 bases, J lost 4 bases, and 7 bases stayed unmatched. From germline, CDR1 is ENHRY and CDR2 SYGVKD. The CDR3 DNA follows: TGTGCCATCAGTTCAAGACTAGCGGGGGGTGGAGAGACCCAGTACTTC. It translates to CAISSRLAGGGETQYF.